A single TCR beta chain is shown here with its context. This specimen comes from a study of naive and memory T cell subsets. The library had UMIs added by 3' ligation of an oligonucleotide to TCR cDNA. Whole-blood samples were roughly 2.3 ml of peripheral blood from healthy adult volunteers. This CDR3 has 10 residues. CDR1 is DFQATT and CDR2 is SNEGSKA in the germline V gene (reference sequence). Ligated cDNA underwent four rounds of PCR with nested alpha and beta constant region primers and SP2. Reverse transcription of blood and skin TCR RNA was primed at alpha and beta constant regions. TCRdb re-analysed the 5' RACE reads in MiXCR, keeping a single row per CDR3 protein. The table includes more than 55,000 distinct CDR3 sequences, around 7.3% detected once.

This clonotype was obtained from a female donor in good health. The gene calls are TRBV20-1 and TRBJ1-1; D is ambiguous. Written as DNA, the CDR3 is TGCAGCGCTCGGAACACTGAAGCTTTCTTT. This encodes CSARNTEAFF.